A single T cell receptor (beta chain) is shown here with its context. Clones were read by immunoSEQ multiplex PCR, and TCRdb kept only the in-frame ones, dropping some. The data contain some 64,000 clones, roughly 70% of them seen just once; the ten biggest clones take up around 15%. The data originate from a study of T cell responses to AZD1222 COVID-19 vaccine. Trimming cost V 3 bases and J 9 bases, with 12 bases left between them. Germline-derived CDR1 and CDR2 are LGHDT and YNNKEL (reference sequence). This CDR3 spans 14 amino acids. Specimen: peripheral blood, collected on day 0 of AZD1222 vaccination. This receptor was identified in an adult in good health. This chain uses TRBV3-1 (or the pseudogene TRBV3-2) with TRBJ1-6; D gene ambiguous. The CDR3 spells CASSQSSETSPLHF. The CDR3 coding sequence is TGTGCCAGCAGCCAGTCGAGTGAGACTTCACCCCTCCACTTT.